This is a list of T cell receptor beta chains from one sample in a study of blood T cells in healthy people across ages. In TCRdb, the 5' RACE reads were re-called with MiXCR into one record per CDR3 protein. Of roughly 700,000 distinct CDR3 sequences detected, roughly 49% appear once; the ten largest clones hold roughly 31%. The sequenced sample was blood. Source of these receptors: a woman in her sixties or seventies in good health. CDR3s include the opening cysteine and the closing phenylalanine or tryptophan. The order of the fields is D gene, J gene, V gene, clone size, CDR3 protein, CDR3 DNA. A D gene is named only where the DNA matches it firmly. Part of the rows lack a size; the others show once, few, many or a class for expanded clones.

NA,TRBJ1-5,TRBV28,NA,CASRKTGGSNQPQHF,TGTGCCAGCAGAAAGACGGGGGGAAGCAATCAGCCCCAGCATTTT
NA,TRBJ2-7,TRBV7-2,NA,CASSFTGQQYNEQYF,TGTGCCAGCAGCTTTACAGGGCAGCAATACAATGAGCAGTACTTC
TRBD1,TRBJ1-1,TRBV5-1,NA,CASSLWDRANTEAFF,TGCGCCAGCAGCTTATGGGACAGAGCAAACACTGAAGCTTTCTTT
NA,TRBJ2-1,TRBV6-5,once,CASMGNYNEQFF,TGTGCCAGCATGGGGAACTACAATGAGCAGTTCTTC
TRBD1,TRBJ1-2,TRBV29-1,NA,CSADRGNNYGYTF,TGCAGCGCGGACAGGGGGAATAACTATGGCTACACCTTC
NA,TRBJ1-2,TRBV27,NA,CASSPLGEPSNYGYTF,TGTGCCAGCAGTCCCCTGGGGGAGCCCTCTAACTATGGCTACACCTTC
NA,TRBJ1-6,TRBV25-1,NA,CASGEFSSYNSPLHF,TGTGCCAGCGGGGAATTCAGCTCCTATAATTCACCCCTCCACTTT
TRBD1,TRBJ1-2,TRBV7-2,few,CASSSMQGAFSGYTF,TGTGCCAGCAGCTCAATGCAGGGGGCTTTTTCTGGCTACACCTTC
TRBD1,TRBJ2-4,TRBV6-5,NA,CASSSQGPGNIQYF,TGTGCCAGCAGTTCACAGGGGCCGGGAAACATTCAGTACTTC
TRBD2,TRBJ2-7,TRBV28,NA,CASSTSGRAYEQYF,TGTGCCAGCAGTACTAGCGGGAGGGCCTACGAGCAGTACTTC
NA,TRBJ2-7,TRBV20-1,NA,CSAPTDGAYEQYF,TGCAGTGCTCCGACCGACGGGGCCTACGAGCAGTACTTC
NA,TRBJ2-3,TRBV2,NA,CASSRDRVAATQYF,TGTGCCAGCAGCCGGGACCGTGTGGCAGCTACGCAGTATTTT
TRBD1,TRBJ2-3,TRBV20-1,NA,CSARPETGGADTQYF,TGCAGTGCTAGACCCGAGACAGGGGGCGCAGATACGCAGTATTTT
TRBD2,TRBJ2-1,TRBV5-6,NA,CASSLVGAGGSYNEQFF,TGTGCCAGCAGCTTGGTCGGAGCGGGAGGGTCCTACAATGAGCAGTTCTTC
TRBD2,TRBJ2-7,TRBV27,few,CASSFSSGRAEQYF,TGTGCCAGCAGTTTCTCTAGCGGGAGAGCCGAGCAGTACTTC
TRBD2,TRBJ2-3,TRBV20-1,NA,CSASPRTSASTDTQYF,TGCAGTGCTAGCCCGAGGACTAGCGCCAGCACAGATACGCAGTATTTT
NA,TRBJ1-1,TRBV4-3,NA,CASSQGPQRAAEAFF,TGCGCCAGCAGCCAAGGACCTCAGAGGGCCGCTGAAGCTTTCTTT
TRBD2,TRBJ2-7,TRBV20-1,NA,CSARPYSGRATYEQYF,TGCAGTGCTAGACCCTACAGCGGGAGGGCGACGTACGAGCAGTACTTC
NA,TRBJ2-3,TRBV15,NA,CATSRDRGANGNTQYF,TGTGCCACCAGCAGAGATAGGGGGGCTAATGGGAATACGCAGTATTTT
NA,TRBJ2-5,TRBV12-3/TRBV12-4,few,CASSLRQEAETQYF,TGTGCCAGCAGTTTAAGGCAGGAGGCAGAGACCCAGTACTTC
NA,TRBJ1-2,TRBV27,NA,CASSLGLGRPANYGYTF,TGTGCCAGCAGTTTGGGGCTTGGCCGGCCTGCGAACTATGGCTACACCTTC
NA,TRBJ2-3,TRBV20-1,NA,CSASGSGRSTDTQYF,TGCAGTGCTAGTGGGTCGGGGCGAAGCACAGATACGCAGTATTTT
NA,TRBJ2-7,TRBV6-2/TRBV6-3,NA,CASSRGQSEQYF,TGTGCCAGCAGCCGGGGACAAAGCGAGCAGTACTTC
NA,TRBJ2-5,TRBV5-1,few,CASSSLGQKQETQYF,TGCGCCAGCAGCTCCCTCGGACAGAAACAAGAGACCCAGTACTTC
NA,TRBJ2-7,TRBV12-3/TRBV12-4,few,CASSLNGAGAYEQYF,TGTGCCAGCAGTTTAAATGGAGCCGGAGCCTACGAGCAGTACTTC
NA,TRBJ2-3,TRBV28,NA,CASSLGRIGTDTQYF,TGTGCCAGCAGTTTAGGGAGGATCGGCACAGATACGCAGTATTTT
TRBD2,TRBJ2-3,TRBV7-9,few,CASSLDRQRESDTQYF,TGTGCCAGCAGCTTAGATCGGCAGCGGGAGTCAGATACGCAGTATTTT
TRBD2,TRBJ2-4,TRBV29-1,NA,CSERRGGAAKNIQYF,TGCAGCGAACGGCGGGGGGGAGCGGCCAAAAACATTCAGTACTTC
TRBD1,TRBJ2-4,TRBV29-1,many,CSVETGVAKNIQYF,TGCAGCGTTGAGACAGGGGTAGCCAAAAACATTCAGTACTTC
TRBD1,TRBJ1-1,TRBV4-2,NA,CASSQVGQGTEAFF,TGTGCCAGCAGCCAAGTGGGACAGGGCACTGAAGCTTTCTTT
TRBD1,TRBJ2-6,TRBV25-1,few,CASSGRQGLFSGANVLTF,TGTGCCAGCAGTGGCAGACAGGGGCTTTTTTCTGGGGCCAACGTCCTGACTTTC
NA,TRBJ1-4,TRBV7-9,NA,CASSKKRGLNEKLFF,TGTGCCAGCAGCAAAAAGCGGGGTCTTAATGAAAAACTGTTTTTT
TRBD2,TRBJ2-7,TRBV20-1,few,CSAMSPGLAPYEQYF,TGCAGTGCTATGTCGCCGGGACTAGCGCCCTACGAGCAGTACTTC
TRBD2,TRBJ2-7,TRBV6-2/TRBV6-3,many,CASSYSSLADEQYF,TGTGCCAGCAGTTACTCGAGCCTAGCGGACGAGCAGTACTTC
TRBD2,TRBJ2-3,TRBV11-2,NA,CASSLKAGGPPDTQYF,TGTGCCAGCAGCTTAAAAGCGGGAGGACCCCCAGATACGCAGTATTTT
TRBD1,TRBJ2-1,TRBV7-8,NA,CASSVLVGQGANGQFF,TGTGCCAGCTCCGTATTGGTCGGACAGGGGGCGAATGGGCAGTTCTTC
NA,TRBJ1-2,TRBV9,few,CASSVGVSGYTF,TGTGCCAGCAGCGTAGGAGTGTCCGGCTACACCTTC
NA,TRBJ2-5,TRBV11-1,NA,CASSLALRWQQETQYF,TGTGCCAGCAGCTTAGCGCTAAGGTGGCAACAAGAGACCCAGTACTTC
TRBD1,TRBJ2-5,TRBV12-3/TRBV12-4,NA,CASSLGRTGTQETQYF,TGTGCCAGCAGTTTGGGCCGGACAGGGACCCAAGAGACCCAGTACTTC
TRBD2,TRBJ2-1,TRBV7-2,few,CASSLAGLAGEQFF,TGTGCCAGCAGCTTAGCGGGACTAGCGGGTGAGCAGTTCTTC
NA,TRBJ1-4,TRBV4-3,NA,CASGDSAWELFF,TGCGCCAGCGGTGATAGCGCATGGGAACTGTTTTTT
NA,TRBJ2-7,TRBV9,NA,CASSVATGSEQYF,TGTGCCAGCAGCGTAGCTACGGGGTCCGAGCAGTACTTC
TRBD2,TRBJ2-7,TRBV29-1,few,CSVNSGTDEQYF,TGCAGCGTTAATAGCGGGACTGACGAGCAGTACTTC
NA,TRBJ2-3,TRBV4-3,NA,CASSQQASDTQYF,TGCGCCAGCAGCCAACAGGCCTCAGATACGCAGTATTTT
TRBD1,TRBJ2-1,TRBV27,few,CASSWDRGSYNEQFF,TGTGCCAGCAGTTGGGACAGGGGCTCCTACAATGAGCAGTTCTTC
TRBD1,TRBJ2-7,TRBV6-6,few,CASRQTGMGEQYF,TGTGCCAGCAGACAGACAGGGATGGGCGAGCAGTACTTC